The source of this T cell receptor beta chain is a study of shared clonotypes between healthy human individuals. The method was immunoSEQ multiplex PCR; TCRdb's version includes in-frame clones alone and lacks a portion of them. This table has roughly 2.2 million clones, approximately 90% appearing once. This CDR3 spans 16 amino acids. Germline V gene sequence: CDR1 SGHRS, CDR2 YFSETQ. V gave up 5 bases and J gave up 5 bases, with 23 bases separating them. As to this clone: Antigen unknown.

Study-wide findings and caveats: Relative to their counterparts shared across all four donors, non-shared clonotypes exhibited diminished generation probabilities. Clonotype sharing across several donors was observed for 4.5% to 6.5% of naive CD4 clonotypes.

The chain uses TRBV5-1 and TRBJ2-7; D may match TRBD1 or TRBD2 (6 bases each). Sample: naive CD4+ T cells from PBMCs. This sample's subset: CD45RA+ positively selected. The clonotype was recovered from a young man in good health. Some clones in this sample may be carry-over from other donors' samples. CDR3 sequence: CASSYSPGTSGHEQYF. The CDR3 bases are TGCGCCAGCAGTTACAGCCCCGGGACAAGCGGGCACGAGCAGTACTTC.